Presented here are 6 T cell receptor beta chains from one specimen sequenced in a study of OX40 agonist ivuxolimab in advanced cancers. Assay: immunoSEQ multiplex PCR; the TCRdb copy retains only in-frame clones and omits some. This sample yields approximately 6,000 clones, of which 55% to 75% are seen a single time; 36% belongs to the top ten. Sample: CD4+ or CD8+ T cells sorted from blood, taken in a trial of the OX40 agonist ivuxolimab. The receptors derive from an adult with an advanced solid tumor such as melanoma, head and neck, liver or kidney cancer.

This clone was detected once. The chain uses TRBV4-3 and TRBJ1-4, with unresolved D. The CDR3 sequence is 15 residues long. CDR1 and CDR2 (germline): LGHNA, YSLEER. V dropped 1 base and J dropped 7 bases, with 13 bases sitting between them. The CDR3 nucleotides read TGCGCCAGCAGCCAAGTATCACTTGGACGTGAAAAACTGTTTTTT. It is translated as CASSQVSLGREKLFF.

The chain combines TRBV27 with TRBJ2-7; 12 bases map to TRBD2. This CDR3 region has 17 residues. Germline V gene data show CDR1 as MNHEY and CDR2 as SMNVEV (reference sequence). J lost 0 bases, V lost 4 bases, and 7 bases had no gene match. CDR3 loop: CASSSRTSGVSSYEQYF. In DNA form, the CDR3 reads TGTGCCAGCAGTTCAAGGACTAGCGGGGTCAGCTCCTACGAGCAGTACTTC.

In its sample, this clone ranks as medium-sized. V gene TRBV27 combines with J gene TRBJ2-2; 8 bases match TRBD2. The ends lost 4 bases at V and 6 bases at J; junction bases unmatched: 1. The CDR3 extends over 13 amino acids. Germline values: CDR1 MNHEY, CDR2 SMNVEV (reference sequence). CDR3 DNA: TGTGCCAGCAGTTGGACTAGCCCCGGGGAGCTGTTTTTT. Translation gives CASSWTSPGELFF.

By share, this clone counts as medium-sized. The CDR3 reads CASSETGFAGNTIYF. In DNA, the CDR3 is TGTGCCAGCAGTGAAACAGGGTTTGCTGGAAACACCATATATTTT. The chain links TRBV25-1 to TRBJ1-3; tentative D call: TRBD1 (6 bases). V lost 2 bases and J lost 2, with 10 bases in between. Germline values: CDR1 MGHDK, CDR2 SYGVNS. This CDR3 is built from 15 residues.

This clone was observed a handful of times. CDR3 loop: CASSSVGTTEAFF. The CDR3 coding sequence is TGTGCCAGCAGCTCAGTCGGGACCACTGAAGCTTTCTTT. V and J are TRBV9 and TRBJ1-1; a weak D match, TRBD1 (5 bases). V was cut by 4 bases and J by 4 bases, with 11 bases left in between. The germline gives CDR1 SGDLS, CDR2 YYNGEE. The CDR3 sequence is 13 residues long.

The CDR3 DNA sequence: TGTGCCAGCAGCCAACTAAACACCGGGGAGCTGTTTTTT. It is translated as CASSQLNTGELFF. The gene calls are TRBV4-2 and TRBJ2-2; D not resolved. Trimming shortened V by 2 bases and J by 2 bases, and 3 bases separated the two germline ends. The CDR3 contains 13 residues. In germline, CDR1 is LGHNA, CDR2 YNFKEQ.